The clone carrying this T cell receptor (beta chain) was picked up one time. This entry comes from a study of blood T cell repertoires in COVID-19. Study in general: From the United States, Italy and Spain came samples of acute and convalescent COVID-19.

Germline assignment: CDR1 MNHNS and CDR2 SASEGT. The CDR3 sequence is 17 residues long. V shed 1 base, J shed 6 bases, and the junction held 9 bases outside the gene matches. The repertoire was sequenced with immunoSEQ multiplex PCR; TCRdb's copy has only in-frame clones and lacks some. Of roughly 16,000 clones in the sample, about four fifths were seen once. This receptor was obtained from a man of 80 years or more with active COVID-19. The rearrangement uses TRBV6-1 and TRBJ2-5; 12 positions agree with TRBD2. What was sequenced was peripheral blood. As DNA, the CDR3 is TGTGCCAGCAGTGAAGGGTCCACTAGCGGGAGGAGGAAGACCCAGTACTTC. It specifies CASSEGSTSGRRKTQYF.